These 28 T cell receptor beta chains were sequenced from one sample in a study of cytomegalovirus exposure and HLA in healthy donors. Amplification used 60 Vbeta primers and 13 Jbeta primers. Produced via immunoSEQ multiplex PCR; TCRdb's table is partial and in-frame only. The sample yields around 270,000 clones, approximately 80% seen once. The sample was PBMCs. These receptors were collected from a girl aged 2 to 10 in good health and CMV-seronegative.

This chain links TRBV5-1 with TRBJ2-5, with 9 bases fitting TRBD1. The tail of the sequence fits TRBJ2-7 better, so the J call may be wrong. The CDR3 runs 13 residues. CDR1 and CDR2 (germline): SGHRS, YFSETQ. The CDR3 loop is CASSFRDRVEQYF. The CDR3 coding sequence is TGCGCCAGCAGCTTCCGGGACAGGGTCGAGCAGTACTTC.

Only a few counts were recorded for this clone. The CDR3 coding sequence is TGTGCCAGCAGCTGGCCCGCGGGGGATTATAGCAATCAGCCCCAGCATTTT. Translated, it gives CASSWPAGDYSNQPQHF. The chain couples TRBV7-8 to TRBJ1-5; the D gene is possibly TRBD1 (5 bases). The CDR3 length is 17 residues. Trimming shortened V by 4 bases and J by 0 bases, and 16 bases separated the two germline ends. Germline V gene sequence: CDR1 SGHVS, CDR2 FQNEAQ.

This sequence joins TRBV6-6 and TRBJ2-3, with D perhaps matching TRBD1 (6 bases). With 7 bases removed from V and 4 bases from J, the gap between germline ends came to 12 bases. CDR1 is MNHNY and CDR2 is SVGAGI in the germline V gene (reference sequence). The CDR3 is 13 residues long. The CDR3 protein is CASTGVIADTQYF. As DNA, the CDR3 is TGTGCCAGCACAGGGGTAATCGCAGATACGCAGTATTTT.

The gene calls are TRBV7-2 and TRBJ1-1, with 7 positions matching TRBD1. Per germline, CDR1 SGHTA and CDR2 FQGNSA. This CDR3 spans 14 amino acids. Losses at the gene ends were 6 bases for V and 8 bases for J; bases not matched to a gene: 12. The CDR3 reads CASRDFGTVKEAFF. The CDR3 nucleotides read TGTGCCAGCAGGGACTTCGGGACAGTTAAAGAAGCTTTCTTT.

This clone has only a few counts. In DNA, the CDR3 is TGTGCCAGCAGCGTAGGGCGACAGGGAAGGAACGCTAACTATGGCTACACCTTC. Translated: CASSVGRQGRNANYGYTF. The gene calls are TRBV9 and TRBJ1-2; 7 bases line up with TRBD1. V lost 0 bases and J lost 0; bases outside the gene matches: 11. The CDR3 extends over 18 amino acids. Per germline, CDR1 SGDLS and CDR2 YYNGEE.

This clone was recorded a few times. This sequence joins TRBV28 and TRBJ1-2; D might be TRBD1 (6 bases). The V end was cut by 5 bases, the J end by 6 bases, with 22 bases between. This CDR3 comprises 16 residues. The germline gives CDR1 MDHEN, CDR2 SYDVKM. The DNA of the CDR3 is TGTGCCAGCAGTATTTTGAACAGGGACGCACGACATGGCTACACCTTC. It is translated as CASSILNRDARHGYTF.

This clone was seen only once. This sequence joins TRBV6-4 and TRBJ2-2; tentatively, D is TRBD2 (5 bases). Germline V gene sequence: CDR1 MRHNA, CDR2 SNTAGT. The CDR3 has 14 residues. Trimming took 2 bases from V and 4 from J, leaving 8 bases between them. CDR3 residues: CASSDGEPTGELFF. The CDR3 nucleotides read TGTGCCAGCAGTGACGGGGAGCCCACCGGGGAGCTGTTTTTT.

This clone appeared once. This chain connects TRBV2 to TRBJ1-1, with a possible D match to TRBD1 (6 bases). Germline V CDR1 and CDR2: SNHLY, FYNNEI. V was clipped by 4 bases and J by 8 bases, with 11 bases between them. There are 12 residues in the CDR3. The CDR3 here is CASSGLDREAFF. CDR3 nucleotide sequence: TGTGCCAGCAGTGGATTAGACAGGGAAGCTTTCTTT.

This chain joins TRBV27 and TRBJ2-1; possible D gene TRBD2, 6 bases. With 5 bases removed from V and 8 bases from J, the gap between germline ends came to 19 bases. The length of the CDR3 is 15 residues. Germline-derived CDR1 and CDR2 are MNHEY and SMNVEV (reference sequence). Written as DNA, the CDR3 is TGTGCCAGCAGTCCGCAGACTAGTGTGGGGGATGAGCAGTTCTTC. It yields the protein CASSPQTSVGDEQFF.

This clone has more than one count but fewer than ten. This sequence joins TRBV7-9 and TRBJ1-1; D unresolved. Germline CDR1 SEHNR, CDR2 FQNEAQ (reference sequence). V was clipped by 3 bases and J by 3 bases, with 23 bases between them. The CDR3 length is 18 residues. CDR3 sequence (DNA): TGTGCCAGCAGCTTTCCCGCCTCTCCCATCAGTGGGCACACTGAAGCTTTCTTT. This codes for CASSFPASPISGHTEAFF.

This clone was observed a single time. This rearrangement joins TRBV19 to TRBJ1-1; 7 positions agree with TRBD1. The germline V gene has CDR1 LNHDA and CDR2 SQIVND (reference sequence). The CDR3 is made up of 17 amino acids. V trimming: 5 bases; J trimming: 0 bases; junction bases outside the gene matches: 12. The CDR3 bases are TGTGCCAGTAGTGGCCCGGGACACAGGGGATTGAACACTGAAGCTTTCTTT. Translated, it gives CASSGPGHRGLNTEAFF. Supplemented by reference TRBV19 and TRBJ1-1, the full variable domain reads DGGITQSPKYLFRKEGQNVTLSCEQNLNHDAMYWYRQDPGQGLRLIYYSQIVNDFQKGDIAEGYSVSREKKESFPLTVTSAQKNPTAFYLCASSGPGHRGLNTEAFFGQGTRLTVV.

V gene TRBV7-9 combines with J gene TRBJ2-7, with D perhaps matching TRBD1 (6 bases). The ends were cut back, 2 bases at V and 2 bases at J, with 10 bases in the middle. The CDR3 length is 14 residues. Germline loops: CDR1 SEHNR, CDR2 FQNEAQ (reference sequence). The CDR3 here is CASSLFRDTYEQYF. CDR3 sequence (DNA): TGTGCCAGCAGCTTATTTCGGGACACCTACGAGCAGTACTTC.

The rearrangement uses TRBV4-1 and TRBJ1-4, with D unresolved. Germline-derived CDR1 and CDR2 are MGHRA and YSYEKL. V was shortened by 3 bases and J by 0 bases, with 11 bases between the two germline ends. This CDR3 comprises 16 residues. The DNA of the CDR3 is TGCGCCAGCAGCCACCGCGGCGCGGCAACTAATGAAAAACTGTTTTTT. It specifies CASSHRGAATNEKLFF.

The chain couples TRBV11-2 to TRBJ2-3, with TRBD2 as a possible D gene (5 bases). The CDR3 has 16 residues. With 5 bases removed from V and 1 base from J, the gap between germline ends came to 16 bases. Germline V gene lookup returns CDR1 SGHAT and CDR2 FQNNGV. CDR3 protein: CASSRDAARGTDTQYF. For the CDR3, the DNA is TGTGCCAGCAGCCGGGATGCGGCTAGGGGCACAGATACGCAGTATTTT.

CDR3 loop: CASSFGRGYEQYF. CDR3 in DNA: TGTGCCAGCAGTTTCGGCAGGGGCTACGAGCAGTACTTC. The chain links TRBV28 to TRBJ2-7; D may be TRBD1 (6 bases). The V end was cut by 3 bases, the J end by 3 bases, with 9 bases between. Per germline, CDR1 MDHEN and CDR2 SYDVKM. The CDR3 length is 13 residues.

This clone was picked up one time. This chain joins TRBV28 and TRBJ2-2; 7 nucleotides align to TRBD2. The CDR3 extends over 17 amino acids. Trimming took 7 bases from V and 2 from J; bases not matched to a gene: 13. Germline V gene sequence: CDR1 MDHEN, CDR2 SYDVKM. The CDR3 region has the DNA TGTGCCAGCACCCAGAGAAGGGGACTATCAAACACCGGGGAGCTGTTTTTT. Translation gives CASTQRRGLSNTGELFF.

The chain is built from TRBV4-2 and TRBJ2-2; 7 bases match TRBD2. V lost 0 bases to trimming and J lost 7 bases; unmatched junction nucleotides: 8. The CDR3 covers 16 residues. CDR1 LGHNA and CDR2 YNFKEQ come from the germline V gene. Written as DNA, the CDR3 is TGTGCCAGCAGCCAAGATTCCTGGGAGGGCCGCGGGGAGCTGTTTTTT. It is translated as CASSQDSWEGRGELFF.

This rearrangement joins TRBV27 to TRBJ2-7; 7 nucleotides agree with TRBD2. Trimming removed 5 bases from V and 2 bases from J; junction bases left unmatched: 12. The CDR3 spans 16 residues. Germline V gene sequence: CDR1 MNHEY, CDR2 SMNVEV (reference sequence). This CDR3 reads CASSLRGLEGAYEQYF. DNA of the CDR3: TGTGCCAGCAGTCTCCGTGGACTAGAGGGCGCCTACGAGCAGTACTTC.

This CDR3 reads CASSLSRSWRGGYNEQFF. In DNA form, the CDR3 reads TGTGCCAGCAGCTTAAGTCGTTCTTGGCGGGGGGGGTACAATGAGCAGTTCTTC. The chain carries TRBV7-2 and TRBJ2-1; 9 bases are a match to TRBD2. Germline loops: CDR1 SGHTA, CDR2 FQGNSA. With 2 bases clipped from V and 4 bases from J, the junction kept 12 bases outside the gene matches. The CDR3 is 18 amino acids.

The count of this clone is one. The junction does not match germline at one end; this may be a read error. The chain's CDR3 is CASYWASF. The CDR3 nucleotides read TGTGCCAGCTATTGGGCGTCCTTC. The chain has TRBV27 and TRBJ1-2; D gene ambiguous. Germline CDR1 reads MNHEY; CDR2 reads SMNVEV (reference sequence). This CDR3 is 8 amino acids long.

In its sample, this clone was seen a few times. The V and J genes are TRBV7-2 and TRBJ2-7, with a possible D match to TRBD2 (5 bases). This CDR3 is built from 16 residues. Germline CDR1 and CDR2: SGHTA and FQGNSA. V gave up 5 bases and J gave up 2 bases, with 19 bases separating them. The CDR3 region has the DNA TGTGCCAGCAGCCCATATCCTGCGAGGGCCCCCTACGAGCAGTACTTC. It specifies CASSPYPARAPYEQYF. Complete variable domain (other parts from reference TRBV7-2 and TRBJ2-7): GAGVSQSPSNKVTEKGKDVELRCDPISGHTALYWYRQSLGQGLEFLIYFQGNSAPDKSGLPSDRFSAERTGGSVSTLTIQRTQQEDSAVYLCASSPYPARAPYEQYFGPGTRLTVT.

There are a few counts of this clone. The chain joins TRBV5-1 to TRBJ2-7; TRBD1 is a possible D gene (6 bases). Germline V CDR1 and CDR2: SGHRS, YFSETQ. Between the trimmed V and J ends, which lost 7 bases and 5 bases, there was a span of 10 bases. The CDR3 sequence is 11 residues long. Here the CDR3 DNA reads TGCGCCAGCGCAGGGGTCCACGAGCAGTACTTC. Its translation: CASAGVHEQYF.

The V call is TRBV5-1, the J call TRBJ1-1; 9 nucleotides agree with TRBD1. The CDR3 contains 13 residues. V was pared by 9 bases and J by 4 bases, with 7 bases of the junction left unmatched. Germline CDR1 and CDR2: SGHRS and YFSETQ. In DNA, the CDR3 is TGCGCCACCAAGATGGGACAGGGCACTGAAGCTTTCTTT. It specifies CATKMGQGTEAFF.

The V and J genes are TRBV19 and TRBJ2-5; 7 positions agree with TRBD1. The DNA end is more similar to TRBJ2-7, so the J call may be wrong. In germline, CDR1 is LNHDA, CDR2 SQIVND (reference sequence). CDR3 length: 15 residues. The CDR3 loop reads CASSTQGESAYEQYF. Here the CDR3 DNA reads TGTGCCAGTAGTACCCAGGGGGAATCAGCCTACGAGCAGTACTTC.

The genes are TRBV4-1 and TRBJ2-7; no reliable D call. With 0 bases removed from V and 5 bases from J, the gap between germline ends came to 11 bases. There are 14 residues in the CDR3. The V gene's germline CDR1 is MGHRA and CDR2 YSYEKL. CDR3 nucleotides: TGCGCCAGCAGCCAAGAAAACACAGTTGACGAGCAGTACTTC. It codes for CASSQENTVDEQYF.

This clone was counted a few times. The rearrangement joins TRBV28 to TRBJ1-5; D ambiguous. This CDR3 comprises 12 residues. Germline V gives CDR1 MDHEN, CDR2 SYDVKM. Trimming removed 9 bases at V and 4 bases at J, with 10 bases between. The CDR3 DNA is TGTGCCAGTGGACTGGGAAATCAGCCCCAGCATTTT. Its translation is CASGLGNQPQHF.

This chain joins TRBV7-8 and TRBJ2-1; D might be TRBD1 (6 bases). CDR3 size: 12 residues. From germline, CDR1 is SGHVS and CDR2 FQNEAQ. Trimming pared 4 bases from V and 9 bases from J, leaving 10 bases between. The CDR3 DNA is TGTGCCAGCAGCTCACAGGGAGCTGAGCAGTTCTTC. Protein sequence: CASSSQGAEQFF.

V is TRBV6-5 and J is TRBJ1-6; D ambiguous. From germline, CDR1 is MNHEY and CDR2 SVGAGI. This CDR3 contains 13 residues. The V and J ends lost 2 bases and 7 bases respectively, with 6 bases between them. The chain's CDR3 is CASSYSVNSPLHF. The CDR3 DNA reads TGTGCCAGCAGTTACAGCGTAAATTCACCCCTCCACTTT.